This is a list of T cell receptor beta chains from one sample in a study of CD8+CD57+ T cells in acquired aplastic anemia. TCRdb redid the calling of the reads with MiXCR, one entry per CDR3 protein. The data hold under 200,000 distinct CDR3 sequences, with 71% observed a single time. Sequences were obtained from sorted CD4+, CD8+, or CD8+CD57+ T cells (not recorded which) from PBMCs. Receptors originate from a human donor with aplastic anemia. The CDR3 runs from the conserved cysteine through the conserved F or W. D genes are given only for firm matches. The listing skips clone size in some rows; elsewhere it reads once, few, many or a size class.

size,V,D,J,CDR3,DNA
-,TRBV5-6,-,TRBJ2-2,CASSLDYLTGELFF,TGTGCCAGCAGCTTGGACTACCTCACCGGGGAGCTGTTTTTT
-,TRBV19,TRBD1,TRBJ1-1,CASTRTGNTEAFF,TGTGCCAGTACCCGGACAGGGAACACTGAAGCTTTCTTT
-,TRBV7-3,-,TRBJ2-7,CASSQGVRASYEQYF,TGCGCCAGCAGCCAAGGGGTGCGGGCCTCCTACGAGCAGTACTTC
few,TRBV19,-,TRBJ2-5,CASRHGGGETQYF,TGTGCCAGTAGGCACGGGGGAGGAGAGACCCAGTACTTC
-,TRBV6-1,-,TRBJ2-3,CASSENVVMGDTQYF,TGTGCCAGCAGTGAGAATGTGGTGATGGGAGATACGCAGTATTTT
many,TRBV6-1,-,TRBJ1-1,CASTLGGENTEAFF,TGTGCCAGCACTCTCGGGGGGGAGAACACTGAAGCTTTCTTT
-,TRBV24-1,-,TRBJ2-2,CATQPSGGSSNTGELFF,TGTGCCACCCAACCATCCGGGGGAAGCTCTAACACCGGGGAGCTGTTTTTT
-,TRBV14,TRBD2,TRBJ2-1,CASSKSGGPNNEQFF,TGTGCCAGCAGCAAGAGCGGGGGACCTAACAATGAGCAGTTCTTC
few,TRBV7-9,-,TRBJ1-1,CASSLIQGTEAFF,TGTGCCAGCAGCTTAATTCAGGGGACTGAAGCTTTCTTT
-,TRBV11-2,TRBD2,TRBJ2-7,CASSRSGHTYEQYF,TGTGCCAGCAGCCGTAGCGGGCACACCTACGAGCAGTACTTC
-,TRBV19,-,TRBJ2-1,CASTPPNSIDEQFF,TGTGCCAGTACCCCCCCCAACAGCATCGATGAGCAGTTCTTC
once,TRBV7-9,-,TRBJ2-1,CASSTRTEYNEQFF,TGTGCCAGCAGCACCAGGACAGAGTACAATGAGCAGTTCTTC
once,TRBV19,-,TRBJ2-1,CASSIYGGNIYNEQFF,TGTGCCAGTAGTATCTACGGGGGTAACATATACAATGAGCAGTTCTTC
once,TRBV14,-,TRBJ2-1,CASSRDISVNEQFF,TGTGCCAGCAGCCGGGACATCTCGGTAAATGAGCAGTTCTTC
-,TRBV20-1,TRBD2,TRBJ2-1,CSLKAGDRNEQFF,TGCAGTCTCAAGGCGGGAGACCGCAATGAGCAGTTCTTC
once,TRBV7-3,-,TRBJ1-1,CASSLDKNTEAFF,TGTGCCAGCAGCTTAGACAAAAACACTGAAGCTTTCTTT
-,TRBV2,TRBD2,TRBJ2-5,CASRRGGAETQYF,TGTGCCAGCAGACGGGGGGGGGCTGAGACCCAGTACTTC
once,TRBV5-4,-,TRBJ1-4,CASSLAEGRGKLFF,TGTGCCAGCAGCTTGGCCGAAGGCAGGGGAAAACTGTTTTTT
-,TRBV10-3,-,TRBJ1-1,CAISASPGGTEAFF,TGTGCCATCAGTGCCTCGCCTGGAGGAACTGAAGCTTTCTTT
once,TRBV7-9,-,TRBJ2-7,CASSTGLHGYEQYF,TGTGCCAGTAGTACGGGACTCCACGGATACGAGCAGTACTTC
-,TRBV5-1,-,TRBJ2-6,CASSVRVSGANVLTF,TGCGCCAGCAGCGTCAGGGTATCCGGGGCCAACGTCCTGACTTTC
few,TRBV20-1,-,TRBJ1-1,CSCPGDTEAFF,TGCAGTTGCCCAGGGGACACTGAAGCTTTCTTT
-,TRBV20-1,-,TRBJ1-3,CSAREGTNSGNTIYF,TGCAGTGCTAGAGAGGGGACAAACTCTGGAAACACCATATATTTT
-,TRBV7-2,-,TRBJ2-2,CASSRDIGELFF,TGTGCCAGCAGCCGCGACATCGGGGAGCTGTTTTTT
-,TRBV20-1,TRBD1,TRBJ1-2,CSAQILTGNYGYTF,TGCAGTGCTCAGATCCTGACAGGGAATTATGGCTACACCTTC
-,TRBV20-1,-,TRBJ1-6,CSARDGQTRISSYNSPLHF,TGCAGTGCTAGGGACGGACAGACGAGAATAAGCTCCTATAATTCACCCCTCCACTTT
-,TRBV20-1,-,TRBJ2-7,CSARARTHTYEQYF,TGCAGTGCTAGAGCCAGGACGCATACCTACGAGCAGTACTTC
-,TRBV2,-,TRBJ2-7,CASSVGRGTSYEQYF,TGTGCCAGCAGTGTTGGCAGGGGCACTTCCTACGAGCAGTACTTC
-,TRBV5-6,-,TRBJ1-1,CASSLRNAEAFF,TGTGCCAGCAGCCTACGGAATGCTGAAGCTTTCTTT
-,TRBV20-1,TRBD1,TRBJ2-3,CSAREMGQPTDTQYF,TGCAGTGCTAGAGAAATGGGACAGCCCACAGATACGCAGTATTTT
-,TRBV9,-,TRBJ1-5,CASSAGYNQPQHF,TGTGCCAGCAGCGCAGGGTACAATCAGCCCCAGCATTTT
-,TRBV3-1,-,TRBJ1-1,CASSPVNQGTEAFF,TGTGCCAGCAGCCCGGTCAACCAGGGGACTGAAGCTTTCTTT
few,TRBV20-1,-,TRBJ2-1,CSAISGASHEQFF,TGCAGTGCTATTTCGGGGGCCAGCCATGAGCAGTTCTTC
-,TRBV5-1,TRBD2,TRBJ2-7,CASSLGLAGGDEQYF,TGCGCCAGCAGCTTAGGACTAGCGGGAGGCGACGAGCAGTACTTC
once,TRBV20-1,TRBD1,TRBJ1-1,CSASWTGGDTEAFF,TGCAGTGCCTCCTGGACAGGGGGGGACACTGAAGCTTTCTTT
-,TRBV2,-,TRBJ2-3,CASRADTQYF,TGTGCCAGCAGAGCAGATACGCAGTATTTT
-,TRBV19,-,TRBJ1-4,CASTGQYEKLFF,TGTGCCAGTACGGGACAATATGAAAAACTGTTTTTT
-,TRBV19,-,TRBJ2-7,CASSDRMPTYEQYF,TGTGCCAGTAGTGACAGGATGCCAACCTACGAGCAGTACTTC
-,TRBV10-3,-,TRBJ2-1,CAISRGVQVAYNEQFF,TGTGCCATCAGCCGCGGGGTCCAGGTCGCCTACAATGAGCAGTTCTTC
-,TRBV6-4,-,TRBJ2-5,CASSGAGGKETQYF,TGTGCCAGCAGTGGGGCAGGGGGGAAAGAGACCCAGTACTTC
-,TRBV10-3,-,TRBJ1-6,CAISEGVGAGWSPLHF,TGTGCCATCAGTGAGGGGGTCGGGGCAGGGTGGTCACCCCTCCACTTT
-,TRBV2,-,TRBJ2-1,CASSVRRDQIEQFF,TGTGCCAGCAGTGTTCGGCGGGATCAGATTGAGCAGTTCTTC
-,TRBV24-1,TRBD1,TRBJ2-2,CATSDPGQGASGELFF,TGTGCCACCAGTGACCCAGGACAGGGGGCATCCGGGGAGCTGTTTTTT
-,TRBV7-9,-,TRBJ2-5,CASREVLGETQYF,TGTGCCAGTCGAGAGGTCCTAGGGGAGACCCAGTACTTC
few,TRBV4-2,TRBD1,TRBJ2-3,CASSPGQGYDTQYF,TGTGCCAGCAGCCCGGGACAGGGTTACGATACGCAGTATTTT
-,TRBV2,TRBD2,TRBJ2-7,CASRVAGELGEQYF,TGTGCCAGCCGCGTAGCGGGAGAACTTGGCGAGCAGTACTTC
-,TRBV10-3,-,TRBJ2-6,CAIPRLGSGANVLTF,TGTGCCATCCCCCGACTCGGCTCTGGGGCCAACGTCCTGACTTTC
-,TRBV11-2,-,TRBJ2-1,CASSLIFGGNNEQFF,TGTGCCAGCAGCTTAATATTTGGTGGAAACAATGAGCAGTTCTTC
-,TRBV25-1,TRBD2,TRBJ2-3,CASSERLAGGLGTQYF,TGTGCCAGCAGTGAAAGACTAGCGGGGGGTCTCGGTACGCAGTATTTT
-,TRBV20-1,-,TRBJ1-1,CSAWGRKAEAFF,TGCAGTGCCTGGGGCAGGAAGGCTGAAGCTTTCTTT
-,TRBV19,TRBD1,TRBJ1-2,CATSGQFNYGYTF,TGTGCCACCTCGGGACAGTTTAACTATGGCTACACCTTC
-,TRBV2,TRBD2,TRBJ2-1,CASSGGGYNEQFF,TGTGCCAGCAGCGGGGGGGGATACAATGAGCAGTTCTTC
-,TRBV20-1,TRBD1,TRBJ2-5,CSAGQGTSETQYF,TGCAGTGCCGGACAGGGAACGTCAGAGACCCAGTACTTC
-,TRBV7-9,TRBD1,TRBJ1-6,CASSKTGGVSPSPLHF,TGTGCCAGCAGCAAGACAGGGGGCGTATCCCCTTCACCCCTCCACTTT
-,TRBV19,-,TRBJ2-3,CASRRQGGVGTDTQYF,TGTGCCAGTAGGAGGCAAGGGGGGGTGGGGACAGATACGCAGTATTTT
-,TRBV24-1,TRBD1,TRBJ1-2,CATSDGQGAKDYGYTF,TGTGCCACCAGTGACGGACAGGGGGCGAAAGACTATGGCTACACCTTC
-,TRBV19,TRBD1,TRBJ2-1,CASSTGTGQTYNEQFF,TGTGCCAGTAGTACCGGAACGGGACAGACCTACAATGAGCAGTTCTTC
-,TRBV5-1,-,TRBJ1-1,CASSLGYGGDGTEAFF,TGCGCCAGCAGCTTGGGGTACGGGGGCGATGGTACTGAAGCTTTCTTT
-,TRBV29-1,-,TRBJ1-1,CSVELPPLGRDTEAFF,TGCAGCGTCGAACTCCCCCCGCTGGGTAGGGACACTGAAGCTTTCTTT
few,TRBV12-3/TRBV12-4,TRBD1,TRBJ2-1,CASSLGQGDEQFF,TGTGCCAGCAGTTTGGGCCAGGGGGATGAGCAGTTCTTC